This T cell receptor (beta chain) is from a study of cytomegalovirus exposure and HLA in healthy donors. Whole-study results and caveats: V- and J-gene trimming in TCR beta was tied to a missense DCLRE1C variant by an analysis performed later. Later work associated roughly 15,000 TCR beta sequences with HLA alleles at 0.05 false discovery rate. CMV serostatus was the only recorded immune exposure for donors. Cytomegalovirus status was reportedly diagnosed by the classifier with high specificity and sensitivity.

The CDR3 consists of 21 residues. Germline values: CDR1 MDHEN, CDR2 SYDVKM. J lost 0 bases, V lost 3 bases, and 22 bases had no gene match. As regards this clone: Its antigen remains unidentified.

PCR was performed using 60 Vbeta and 13 Jbeta primers. Libraries were prepared by immunoSEQ multiplex PCR; TCRdb keeps only in-frame clonotypes and omits some of them. Of 85,000 to 100,000 clones in the sample, roughly 86% are singletons; the top ten hold 9.2%. Sequences were obtained from PBMCs. The receptor was isolated from a man aged 25 to 40 in good health and CMV-seropositive. The chain couples TRBV28 to TRBJ2-7, with TRBD2 matching over 8 bases. The CDR3 sequence is CASSFINPAGGTTYYSYEQYF. The CDR3 DNA is TGTGCCAGCAGTTTCATTAATCCGGCGGGAGGAACGACTTACTACTCCTACGAGCAGTACTTC.